This TCR beta chain was recovered during a study of blood T cell repertoires in COVID-19. About the study: Sites across the United States, Italy and Spain contributed samples from acute and convalescent COVID-19.

Repertoires were generated with immunoSEQ multiplex PCR, while TCRdb's copy carries only in-frame clones and drops some. The sample records around 200,000 clones, 80% to 90% being singletons. Living in about two dozen US areas, the participants were between about 18 and 100 years of age. The V segment lost 7 bases and the J segment 4 bases; nucleotides outside the gene matches: 13. The germline V gene encodes CDR1 SGHTS and CDR2 YDEGEE. The CDR3 spans 17 residues. The sample comprised PBMCs or T cells enriched from blood (not recorded which). The sequence was obtained from a woman between 40 and 50 years old with acute COVID-19. The chain uses TRBV5-8 and TRBJ2-1, with TRBD2 matching over 11 bases. For the CDR3, the DNA is TGTGCCAGCGATCGCGGGGTAATAGCGGGAGGGTACAATGAGCAGTTCTTC. Protein: CASDRGVIAGGYNEQFF.